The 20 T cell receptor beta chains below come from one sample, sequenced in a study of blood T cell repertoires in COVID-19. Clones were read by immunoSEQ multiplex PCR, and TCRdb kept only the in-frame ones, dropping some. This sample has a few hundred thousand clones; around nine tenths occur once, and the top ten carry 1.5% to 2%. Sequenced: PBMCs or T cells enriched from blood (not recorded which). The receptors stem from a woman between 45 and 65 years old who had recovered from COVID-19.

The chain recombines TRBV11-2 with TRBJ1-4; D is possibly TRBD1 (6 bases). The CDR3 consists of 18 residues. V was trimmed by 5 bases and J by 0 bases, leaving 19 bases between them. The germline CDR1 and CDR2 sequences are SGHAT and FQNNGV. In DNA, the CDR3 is TGTGCCAGCAGCCTCCGCCCCCCACAGGGCGCAACTAATGAAAAACTGTTTTTT. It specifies CASSLRPPQGATNEKLFF.

The CDR3 region is CAWSPQMNTEAFF. For the CDR3, the DNA is TGTGCCTGGAGTCCTCAGATGAACACTGAAGCTTTCTTT. V is TRBV30 and J is TRBJ1-1; no clear D gene. Germline V gene sequence: CDR1 GTSNPN, CDR2 SVGIG (reference sequence). The CDR3 has 13 residues. The germline V and J ends were trimmed by 2 bases and 0 bases, with 7 bases remaining between them. Using reference TRBV30 and TRBJ1-1 for the parts outside the CDR3, the full variable domain is SQTIHQWPATLVQPVGSPLSLECTVEGTSNPNLYWYRQAAGRGLQLLFYSVGIGQISSEVPQNLSASRPQDRQFILSSKKLLLSDSGFYLCAWSPQMNTEAFFGQGTRLTVV.

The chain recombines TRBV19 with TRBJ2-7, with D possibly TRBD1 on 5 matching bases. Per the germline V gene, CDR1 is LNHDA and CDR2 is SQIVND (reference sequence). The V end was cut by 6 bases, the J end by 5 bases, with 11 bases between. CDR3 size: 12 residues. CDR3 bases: TGTGCCAGTAGCCCAGACAGTGACGAGCAGTACTTC. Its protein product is CASSPDSDEQYF. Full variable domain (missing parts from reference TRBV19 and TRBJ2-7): DGGITQSPKYLFRKEGQNVTLSCEQNLNHDAMYWYRQDPGQGLRLIYYSQIVNDFQKGDIAEGYSVSREKKESFPLTVTSAQKNPTAFYLCASSPDSDEQYFGPGTRLTVT.

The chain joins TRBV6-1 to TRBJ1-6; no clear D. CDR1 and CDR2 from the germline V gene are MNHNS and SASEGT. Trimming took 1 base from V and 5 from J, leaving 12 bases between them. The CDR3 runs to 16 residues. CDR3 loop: CASSEGRRNNNSPLHF. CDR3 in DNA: TGTGCCAGCAGTGAAGGAAGGAGAAATAATAATTCACCCCTCCACTTT.

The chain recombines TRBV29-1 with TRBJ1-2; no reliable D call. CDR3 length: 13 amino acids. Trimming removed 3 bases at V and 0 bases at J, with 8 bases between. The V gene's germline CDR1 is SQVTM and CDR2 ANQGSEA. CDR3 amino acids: CSVDELANYGYTF. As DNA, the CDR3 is TGCAGCGTTGACGAGTTAGCTAACTATGGCTACACCTTC.

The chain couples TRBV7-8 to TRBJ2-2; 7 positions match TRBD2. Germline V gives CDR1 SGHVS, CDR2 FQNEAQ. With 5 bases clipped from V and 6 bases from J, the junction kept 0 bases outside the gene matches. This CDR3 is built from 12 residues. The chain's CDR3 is CASSAGAGELFF. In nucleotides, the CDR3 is TGTGCCAGCAGCGCGGGGGCCGGGGAGCTGTTTTTT.

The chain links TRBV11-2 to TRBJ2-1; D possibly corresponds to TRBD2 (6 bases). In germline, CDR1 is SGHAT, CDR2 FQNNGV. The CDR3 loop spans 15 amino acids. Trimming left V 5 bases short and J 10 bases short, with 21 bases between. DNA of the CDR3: TGTGCCAGCAGCCCACCCTGGGCGGGGTTTCGGGAGCAGTTCTTC. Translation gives CASSPPWAGFREQFF.

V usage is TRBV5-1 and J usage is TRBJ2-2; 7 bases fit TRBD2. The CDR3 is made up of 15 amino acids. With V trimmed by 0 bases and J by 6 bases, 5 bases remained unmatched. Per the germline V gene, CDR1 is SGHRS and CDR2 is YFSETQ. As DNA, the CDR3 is TGCGCCAGCAGCTTGGGCGGGAGTTACGCCGGGGAGCTGTTTTTT. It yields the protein CASSLGGSYAGELFF.

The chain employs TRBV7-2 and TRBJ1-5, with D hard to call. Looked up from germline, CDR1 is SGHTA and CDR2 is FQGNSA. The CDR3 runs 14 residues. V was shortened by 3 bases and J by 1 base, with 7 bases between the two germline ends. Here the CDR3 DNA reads TGTGCCAGCAGCTTGGGCAGAAGCAATCAGCCCCAGCATTTT. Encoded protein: CASSLGRSNQPQHF.

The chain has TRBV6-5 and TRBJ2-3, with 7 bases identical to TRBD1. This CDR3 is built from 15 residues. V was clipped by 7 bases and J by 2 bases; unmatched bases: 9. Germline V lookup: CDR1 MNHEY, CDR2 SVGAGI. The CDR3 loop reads CASIRTDRDTDTQYF. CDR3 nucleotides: TGTGCCAGCATCAGAACAGACAGGGACACAGATACGCAGTATTTT.

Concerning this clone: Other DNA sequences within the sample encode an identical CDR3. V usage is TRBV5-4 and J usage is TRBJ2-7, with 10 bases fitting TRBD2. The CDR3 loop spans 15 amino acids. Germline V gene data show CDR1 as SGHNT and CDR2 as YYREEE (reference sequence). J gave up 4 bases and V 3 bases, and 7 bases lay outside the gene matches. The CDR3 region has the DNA TGTGCCAGCAGCTCGAGACTAGCGGGCTCTTACGAGCAGTACTTC. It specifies CASSSRLAGSYEQYF.

In DNA form, the CDR3 reads TGTGCCAGCAGCCGTTCTAGCGGGAGAACAGATACGCAGTATTTT. Amino acids: CASSRSSGRTDTQYF. The chain carries TRBV7-8 and TRBJ2-3, with 10 bases fitting TRBD2. The CDR3 extends over 15 amino acids. From germline, CDR1 is SGHVS and CDR2 FQNEAQ. After removal of 5 bases from V and 3 bases from J, the junction contained 5 bases not matched to a gene.

The DNA of the CDR3 is TGTGCCAGCAGCATAGTAGCAGATACGCAGTATTTT. It encodes CASSIVADTQYF. The rearrangement joins TRBV7-9 to TRBJ2-3; D uncertain. CDR3 size: 12 residues. The V end lost 5 bases, the J end lost 4 bases, and 7 bases lay between the germline ends. CDR1 and CDR2 (germline): SEHNR, FQNEAQ (reference sequence).

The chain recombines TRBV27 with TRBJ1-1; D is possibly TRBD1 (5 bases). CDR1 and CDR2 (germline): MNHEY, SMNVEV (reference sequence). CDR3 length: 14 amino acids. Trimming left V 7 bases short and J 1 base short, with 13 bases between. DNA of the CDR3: TGTGCCAGCACCAACCTCCAGGGGAACACTGAAGCTTTCTTT. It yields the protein CASTNLQGNTEAFF.

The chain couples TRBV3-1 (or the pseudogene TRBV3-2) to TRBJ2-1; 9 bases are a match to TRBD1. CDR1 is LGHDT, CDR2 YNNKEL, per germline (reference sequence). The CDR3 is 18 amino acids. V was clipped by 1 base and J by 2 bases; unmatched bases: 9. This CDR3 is CASSQVKMWDRAYNEQFF. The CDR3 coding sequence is TGTGCCAGCAGCCAAGTAAAGATGTGGGACAGGGCCTACAATGAGCAGTTCTTC.

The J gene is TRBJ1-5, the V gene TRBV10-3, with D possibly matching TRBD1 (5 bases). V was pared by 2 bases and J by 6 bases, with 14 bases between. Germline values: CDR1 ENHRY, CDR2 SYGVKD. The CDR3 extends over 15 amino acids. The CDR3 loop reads CAISEDGGSGQPQHF. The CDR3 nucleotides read TGTGCCATCAGTGAGGACGGGGGTTCCGGTCAGCCCCAGCATTTT.

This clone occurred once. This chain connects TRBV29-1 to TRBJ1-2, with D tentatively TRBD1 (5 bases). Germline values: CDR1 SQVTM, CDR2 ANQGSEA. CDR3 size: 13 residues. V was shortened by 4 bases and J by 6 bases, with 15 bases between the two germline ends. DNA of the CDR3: TGCAGCGTTGGCGTGGACATTACGGATGGCTACACCTTC. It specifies CSVGVDITDGYTF.

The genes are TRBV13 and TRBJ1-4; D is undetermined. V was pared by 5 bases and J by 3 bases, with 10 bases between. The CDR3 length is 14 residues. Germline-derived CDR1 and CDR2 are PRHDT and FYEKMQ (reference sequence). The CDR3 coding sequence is TGTGCCAGCAGCCGCCCCAGATCTAATGAAAAACTGTTTTTT. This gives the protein CASSRPRSNEKLFF.

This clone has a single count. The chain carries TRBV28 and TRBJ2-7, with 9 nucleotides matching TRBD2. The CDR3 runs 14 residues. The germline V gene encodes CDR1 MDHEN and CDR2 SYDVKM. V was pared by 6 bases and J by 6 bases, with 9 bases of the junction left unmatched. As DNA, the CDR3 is TGTGCCAGCAGCACCCCGGGACTAGCAGGCGAGCAGTACTTC. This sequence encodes CASSTPGLAGEQYF.

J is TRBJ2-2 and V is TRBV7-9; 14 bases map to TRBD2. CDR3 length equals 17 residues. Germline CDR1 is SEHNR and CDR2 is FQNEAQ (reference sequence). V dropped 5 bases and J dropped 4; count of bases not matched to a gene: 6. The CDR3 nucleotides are TGTGCCAGCAGCCGGGGACTAGCGGGAGTGCGCACCGGGGAGCTGTTTTTT. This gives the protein CASSRGLAGVRTGELFF. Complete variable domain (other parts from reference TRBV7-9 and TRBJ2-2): DTGVSQNPRHKITKRGQNVTFRCDPISEHNRLYWYRQTLGQGPEFLTYFQNEAQLEKSRLLSDRFSAERPKGSFSTLEIQRTEQGDSAMYLCASSRGLAGVRTGELFFGEGSRLTVL.